The 19 T cell receptor beta chains reported below all come from one sample, sequenced in a study of T cells in Graves' hyperthyroidism and ophthalmopathy. Amplification yielded TCR beta CDR3 regions, with RNA transcripts as the source. First-round RT-PCR targeting the TCR CDR3 was performed with the HTBI primer set. MiXCR was run by TCRdb on the multiplex PCR reads, yielding one entry per CDR3 protein. The table has 300,000 to 450,000 distinct CDR3 sequences, 25% seen once. Specimen: blood. The source is a man aged 45 to 65 with Graves' hyperthyroidism.

This clonotype occurred a few times. The chain links TRBV6-1 to TRBJ2-6; no reliable D call. This CDR3 contains 17 residues. From germline, CDR1 is MNHNS and CDR2 SASEGT. V was pared by 3 bases and J by 0 bases, with 12 bases between. In DNA, the CDR3 is TGTGCCAGCAGTGAGTGGTGGAGTCCCTCTGGGGCCAACGTCCTGACTTTC. This translates into CASSEWWSPSGANVLTF.

This clonotype came up a few times. The CDR3 DNA sequence: TGCAGCGTTAGACTGTCAGATACGCAGTATTTT. Translated: CSVRLSDTQYF. V usage is TRBV29-1 and J usage is TRBJ2-3; D uncertain. CDR3 length: 11 amino acids. V was shortened by 5 bases and J by 4 bases, with 7 bases between the two germline ends. CDR1 SQVTM and CDR2 ANQGSEA come from the germline V gene.

This clonotype has at least ten counts. The chain joins TRBV10-2 to TRBJ2-1; 12 bases agree with TRBD2. The germline V gene has CDR1 WSHSY and CDR2 SAAADI. V shed 0 bases, J shed 7 bases, and the junction held 1 base outside the gene matches. The CDR3 length is 15 residues. CDR3 nucleotide sequence: TGCGCCAGCAGTGAGTCCACTAGCGGGAGGAATGAGCAGTTCTTC. Amino acid sequence: CASSESTSGRNEQFF.

This clonotype was seen only a few times. The V call is TRBV30, the J call TRBJ1-1; tentatively, D is TRBD1 (5 bases). The V end lost 3 bases, the J end lost 4 bases, and 12 bases lay between the germline ends. Per germline, CDR1 GTSNPN and CDR2 SVGIG (reference sequence). This CDR3 is built from 13 residues. The chain's CDR3 is CAWRLQVSTEAFF. As DNA, the CDR3 is TGTGCCTGGAGGTTACAGGTTAGCACTGAAGCTTTCTTT.

Only a few counts were recorded for this clonotype. This chain uses TRBV19 with TRBJ2-7, with a tentative D call TRBD1 (6 bases). This CDR3 spans 12 amino acids. CDR1 and CDR2 from the germline V gene are LNHDA and SQIVND (reference sequence). Trimming stripped 10 bases from V and 4 bases from J, with 14 bases between. The CDR3 DNA follows: TGTGCCACCCGGGACACCTTATACGAGCAGTACTTC. Translating it yields CATRDTLYEQYF.

Only a few counts were recorded for this clonotype. The DNA of the CDR3 is TGTGCCAGCAGCCCTCCGACAGGGAGAAGGGGCACTGAAGCTTTCTTT. Translated, it gives CASSPPTGRRGTEAFF. The chain has TRBV11-1 and TRBJ1-1, with TRBD1 identical over 7 bases. Germline-derived CDR1 and CDR2 are SGHAT and FQDESV (reference sequence). The CDR3 runs 16 residues. V dropped 5 bases and J dropped 4; count of bases not matched to a gene: 13.

V and J are TRBV12-3 or TRBV12-4 and TRBJ2-2; D is unclear. The CDR3 consists of 15 residues. Trimming pared 6 bases from V and 0 bases from J, leaving 11 bases between. The CDR3 DNA reads as TGTGCCAGCAGGGCACATGGCGCGAACACCGGGGAGCTGTTTTTT. Translated: CASRAHGANTGELFF.

V usage is TRBV7-9 and J usage is TRBJ2-7, with 7 bases matching TRBD2. The germline CDR1 and CDR2 sequences are SEHNR and FQNEAQ (reference sequence). Trimming cost V 3 bases and J 6 bases; bases outside gene matches: 5. This CDR3 has 13 residues. This chain's CDR3 is CASSLQGGREQYF. CDR3 sequence (DNA): TGTGCCAGCAGCTTGCAGGGAGGGCGCGAGCAGTACTTC. The variable domain in full, with the rest retrieved from reference TRBV7-9 and TRBJ2-7, is DTGVSQNPRHKITKRGQNVTFRCDPISEHNRLYWYRQTLGQGPEFLTYFQNEAQLEKSRLLSDRFSAERPKGSFSTLEIQRTEQGDSAMYLCASSLQGGREQYFGPGTRLTVT.

The CDR3 sequence is CAWNLGWGDQPQHF. In nucleotides, the CDR3 is TGTGCCTGGAACCTCGGTTGGGGGGATCAGCCCCAGCATTTT. The chain has TRBV30 and TRBJ1-5; perhaps TRBD1 as D (5 bases). CDR3 length equals 14 residues. Looked up from germline, CDR1 is GTSNPN and CDR2 is SVGIG (reference sequence). Trimming pared 4 bases from V and 5 bases from J, leaving 15 bases between.

The chain uses TRBV25-1 and TRBJ2-3; TRBD2 is a possible D gene (6 bases). Trimming took 5 bases from V and 5 from J, leaving 17 bases between them. CDR3 size: 15 residues. Germline V gene data show CDR1 as MGHDK and CDR2 as SYGVNS. The CDR3 DNA follows: TGTGCCAGCAGTCCCGGACGGGGGAGAATAGATACGCAGTATTTT. Translation gives CASSPGRGRIDTQYF.

The chain links TRBV6-1 to TRBJ2-7; TRBD2 aligns across 11 bases. The CDR3 spans 14 residues. Germline CDR1 and CDR2: MNHNS and SASEGT. V lost 10 bases and J lost 2; bases outside the gene matches: 7. The chain's CDR3 is CATWGTSGAYEQYF. The CDR3 nucleotides are TGTGCCACCTGGGGGACTAGCGGCGCCTACGAGCAGTACTTC.

V gene TRBV6-1 combines with J gene TRBJ2-7; TRBD2 matches 7 bases. The CDR3 runs 16 residues. Germline CDR1 is MNHNS and CDR2 is SASEGT. Trimming cost V 8 bases and J 0 bases; bases outside gene matches: 13. CDR3: CASWGLRGGVSYEQYF. The CDR3 nucleotides read TGTGCCAGCTGGGGTTTACGGGGAGGGGTCTCCTACGAGCAGTACTTC.

This clonotype was counted only a few times. The chain uses TRBV27 and TRBJ2-5; D is uncertain. The CDR3 sequence is 14 residues long. Germline loops: CDR1 MNHEY, CDR2 SMNVEV (reference sequence). Trimming took 3 bases from V and 5 from J, leaving 13 bases between them. CDR3 amino acids: CASSFGSSGETQYF. Written as DNA, the CDR3 is TGTGCCAGCAGTTTTGGGTCCTCTGGGGAGACCCAGTACTTC.

V is TRBV14 and J is TRBJ2-7, with TRBD2 identical over 8 bases. Losses at the gene ends were 1 base for V and 1 base for J; bases not matched to a gene: 6. CDR1 and CDR2 from the germline V gene are SGHDN and FVKESK. There are 16 residues in the CDR3. The DNA of the CDR3 is TGTGCCAGCAGCCAAGCGGCGGGAGGAGTATCCTACGAGCAGTACTTC. As protein: CASSQAAGGVSYEQYF.

The table lists this clonotype with a count of one. The gene calls are TRBV6-2 or TRBV6-3 and TRBJ1-6; D is ambiguous. In germline, CDR1 is MNHEY, CDR2 SVGEGT. This CDR3 is 13 amino acids long. V lost 0 bases and J 8 bases, leaving 5 bases between the germline ends. The CDR3 here is CASSYSRDSPLHF. The DNA for the CDR3 is TGTGCCAGCAGTTACTCGCGTGATTCACCCCTCCACTTT.

This clonotype has a count of ten or more. The CDR3 DNA sequence: TGTGCCAGCAGCCCCCGCTTAGAAGGCGTGCAGTACTTC. Translation: CASSPRLEGVQYF. The chain couples TRBV3-1 to TRBJ2-7; D is undetermined. Germline lookup yields CDR1 LGHDT and CDR2 YNNKEL (reference sequence). V dropped 4 bases and J dropped 9 bases, with 16 bases sitting between them. This CDR3 is built from 13 residues.

V gene TRBV20-1 combines with J gene TRBJ2-7; TRBD2 is a possible D gene (6 bases). V was cut by 3 bases and J by 7 bases, with 10 bases left in between. Germline V gene lookup returns CDR1 DFQATT and CDR2 SNEGSKA (reference sequence). The CDR3 has 11 residues. The CDR3 nucleotides are TGCAGTGCTAGCCGGGGGATGGAGCAGTACTTC. Its protein product is CSASRGMEQYF.

The chain couples TRBV19 to TRBJ1-2; D gene ambiguous. The CDR3 is made up of 12 amino acids. The ends were cut back, 5 bases at V and 12 bases at J, with 16 bases in the middle. Germline assignment: CDR1 LNHDA and CDR2 SQIVND (reference sequence). The CDR3 is CASSPHWPADTF. The CDR3 bases are TGTGCCAGTAGTCCCCATTGGCCGGCGGACACCTTC.

The chain is built from TRBV9 and TRBJ2-3; D may be TRBD1 (5 bases). V was cut by 1 base and J by 5 bases, with 11 bases left in between. CDR1 is SGDLS and CDR2 is YYNGEE in the germline V gene. The length of the CDR3 is 14 residues. This CDR3 reads CASSVQGLVDTQYF. Written as DNA, the CDR3 is TGTGCCAGCAGCGTACAGGGTCTTGTAGATACGCAGTATTTT.